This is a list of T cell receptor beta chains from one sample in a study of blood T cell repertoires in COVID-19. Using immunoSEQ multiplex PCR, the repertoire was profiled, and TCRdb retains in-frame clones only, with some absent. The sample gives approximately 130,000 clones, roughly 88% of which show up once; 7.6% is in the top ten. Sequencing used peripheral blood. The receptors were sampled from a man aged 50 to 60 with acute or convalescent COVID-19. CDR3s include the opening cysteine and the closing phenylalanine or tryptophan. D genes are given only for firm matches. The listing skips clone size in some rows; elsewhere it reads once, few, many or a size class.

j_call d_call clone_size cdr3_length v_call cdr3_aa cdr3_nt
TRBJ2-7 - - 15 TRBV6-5 CASSYGRGSTYEQYF TGTGCCAGCAGTTATGGGAGGGGGTCGACCTACGAGCAGTACTTC
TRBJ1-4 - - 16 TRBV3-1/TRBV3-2 CASSTHSGRVSEKLFF TGTGCCAGCAGCACCCATTCTGGGAGGGTGAGTGAAAAACTGTTTTTT
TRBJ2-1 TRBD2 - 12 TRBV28 CASSREVNEQFF TGTGCCAGCAGTCGGGAGGTCAATGAGCAGTTCTTC
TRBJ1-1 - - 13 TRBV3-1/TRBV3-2 CASSQVGNTEAFF TGTGCCAGCAGCCAAGTCGGGAACACTGAAGCTTTCTTT
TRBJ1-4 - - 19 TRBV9 CASSVAGGTTSVFNEKLFF TGTGCCAGCAGCGTAGCGGGTGGGACAACGAGTGTTTTTAATGAAAAACTGTTTTTT
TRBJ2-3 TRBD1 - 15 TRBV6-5 CASSRSRGLTDTQYF TGTGCCAGCAGTAGGAGCAGGGGGCTGACAGATACGCAGTATTTT
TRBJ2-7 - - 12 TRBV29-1 CSVRQGPYEQYF TGCAGCGTGCGGCAGGGCCCCTACGAGCAGTACTTC
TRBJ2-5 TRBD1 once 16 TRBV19 CASSPSGGRGEETQYF TGTGCCAGTAGTCCCTCAGGGGGCAGGGGAGAAGAGACCCAGTACTTC
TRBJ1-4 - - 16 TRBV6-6 CASSYSGGVTIEKLFF TGTGCCAGCAGTTACTCGGGGGGGGTGACGATTGAAAAACTGTTTTTT
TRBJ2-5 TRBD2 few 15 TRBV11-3 CASSFATTGGETQYF TGTGCCAGCAGCTTCGCGACTACGGGGGGAGAGACCCAGTACTTC
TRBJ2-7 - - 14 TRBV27 CASSSAGQWEEQYF TGTGCCAGCAGTTCAGCGGGACAATGGGAGGAGCAGTACTTC
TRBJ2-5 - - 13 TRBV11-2 CASSFVGQETQYF TGTGCCAGCAGCTTCGTGGGGCAGGAGACCCAGTACTTC
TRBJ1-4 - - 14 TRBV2 CASSGLQVTEKLFF TGTGCCAGCAGTGGATTGCAGGTCACCGAAAAACTGTTTTTT
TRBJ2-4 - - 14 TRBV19 CASSINRAKNIQYF TGTGCCAGTAGTATAAACAGGGCCAAAAACATTCAGTACTTC
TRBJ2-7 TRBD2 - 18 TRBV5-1 CASSLGASGLGAVYEQYF TGCGCCAGCAGTCTCGGGGCTAGCGGGCTCGGTGCGGTTTACGAGCAGTACTTC
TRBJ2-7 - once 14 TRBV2 CASSFGPGSYEQYF TGTGCCAGCAGCTTTGGACCGGGGTCCTACGAGCAGTACTTC
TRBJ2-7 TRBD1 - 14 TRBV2 CASNSRGRFYEQYF TGTGCCAGCAATTCCAGGGGGAGATTCTACGAGCAGTACTTC
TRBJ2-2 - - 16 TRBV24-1 CATSDPSRTNTGELFF TGTGCCACCAGTGACCCCTCGAGAACGAACACCGGGGAGCTGTTTTTT
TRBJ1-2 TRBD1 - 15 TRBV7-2 CASSFRTGGLDGYTF TGTGCCAGCAGCTTTCGGACAGGGGGGTTAGATGGCTACACCTTC
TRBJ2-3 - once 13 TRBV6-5 CASTMKGADTQYF TGTGCCAGCACTATGAAGGGGGCAGATACGCAGTATTTT
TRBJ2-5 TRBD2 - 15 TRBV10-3 CAISDPGGEQETQYF TGTGCCATCAGTGATCCGGGAGGGGAGCAAGAGACCCAGTACTTC
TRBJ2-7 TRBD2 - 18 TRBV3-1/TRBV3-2 CASSPGWSGRAGMGEQYF TGTGCCAGCAGCCCTGGTTGGAGCGGGAGGGCCGGTATGGGCGAGCAGTACTTC
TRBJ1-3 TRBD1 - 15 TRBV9 CASSVNRGSGNTIYF TGTGCCAGCAGCGTAAACAGGGGTTCTGGAAACACCATATATTTT
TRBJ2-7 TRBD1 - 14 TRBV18 CASSQGQIFYEQYF TGTGCCAGCTCCCAGGGACAGATATTCTACGAGCAGTACTTC
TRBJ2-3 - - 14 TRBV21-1 CASSRGQVRANGDF TGTGCCAGCAGCAGAGGGCAGGTGAGAGCCAACGGAGATTTT
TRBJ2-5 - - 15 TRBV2 CASSRGGGYQETQYF TGTGCCAGCAGCAGAGGGGGGGGGTACCAAGAGACCCAGTACTTC
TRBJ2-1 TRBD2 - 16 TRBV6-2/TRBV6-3 CASSPRAGGLGNEQFF TGTGCCAGCAGTCCCCGAGCGGGAGGCCTAGGCAATGAGCAGTTCTTC
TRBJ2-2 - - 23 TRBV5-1 CASSSRPIGTRGGLRGSTGELFF TGCGCCAGCAGCTCGAGACCGATCGGGACTCGCGGGGGCCTGAGGGGGAGCACCGGGGAGCTGTTTTTT
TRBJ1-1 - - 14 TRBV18 CASSPTDMNTEAFF TGTGCCAGCTCACCGACAGACATGAACACTGAAGCTTTCTTT
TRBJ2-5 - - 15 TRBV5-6 CASSLLSGTQETQYF TGTGCCAGCAGCTTGTTGAGCGGAACTCAAGAGACCCAGTACTTC
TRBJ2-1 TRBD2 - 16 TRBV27 CASSLFPSGLVSEQFF TGTGCCAGCAGTTTATTTCCTAGCGGACTAGTGAGTGAGCAGTTCTTC
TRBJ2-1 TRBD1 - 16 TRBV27 CASSFHTGTGPNEQFF TGTGCCAGCAGTTTCCATACCGGGACAGGGCCCAATGAGCAGTTCTTC
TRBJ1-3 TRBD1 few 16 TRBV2 CASSERDRFSGNTIYF TGTGCCAGCAGTGAACGGGACAGGTTCTCTGGAAACACCATATATTTT
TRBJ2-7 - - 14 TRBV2 CASRLAPGSYEQYF TGTGCCAGCAGACTTGCCCCAGGGTCCTACGAGCAGTACTTC
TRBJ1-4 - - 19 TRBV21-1 CASSALDRGHPGDNEKLFF TGTGCCAGCAGCGCATTGGACAGGGGGCATCCGGGAGATAATGAAAAACTGTTTTTT
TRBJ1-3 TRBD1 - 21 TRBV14 CASSHHSSGTGEMLRRNTIYF TGTGCCAGCAGCCACCACTCGTCGGGGACAGGGGAAATGTTGCGCCGAAACACCATATATTTT
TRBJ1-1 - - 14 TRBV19 CASSIGGQGLEAFF TGTGCCAGTAGTATAGGGGGGCAGGGCCTTGAAGCTTTCTTT